The sequence of this T cell receptor (beta chain) was determined in a study of blood T cell repertoires in COVID-19. The overall study: Donors in the United States, Italy and Spain gave samples during acute or convalescent COVID-19.

The assay was immunoSEQ multiplex PCR, and TCRdb's table has in-frame clones only and misses some. Among around 250,000 clones, 75% to 85% were seen once, and the ten largest hold 9.1%. The sequencing sample was made of PBMCs or T cells enriched from blood (not recorded which). This clonotype was sampled from a woman in her forties or fifties with acute COVID-19.

In DNA, the CDR3 is TGTGCCAGCAGCCCAAACACAGATACGCAGTATTTT. It encodes CASSPNTDTQYF. V and J are TRBV9 and TRBJ2-3; the D is unclear. The CDR3 runs to 12 residues. The germline gives CDR1 SGDLS, CDR2 YYNGEE. V lost 4 bases to trimming and J lost 2 bases, with 5 bases between them.